This T cell receptor (beta chain) was identified in a study of blood T cell repertoires in COVID-19. Turning to the study itself: Sites in the United States, Italy and Spain provided acute and convalescent COVID-19 samples. T cells, B-cell-depleted T cells, or PBMCs provided the cDNA or gDNA that served as material.

TCRdb keeps only in-frame clones here, not all; method: immunoSEQ multiplex PCR. The profile covers tens of thousands of clones, with 75% appearing a single time and roughly 15% taken by the ten largest. The CDR3 totals 15 residues. Germline trimming cut 1 base from V and 8 bases from J; bases unmatched to any gene: 8. Germline CDR1 LGHNA, CDR2 YSLEER. Material for sequencing was peripheral blood. This rearrangement joins TRBV4-3 to TRBJ1-2; 9 bases fit TRBD1. This receptor was identified in an elderly man with active or convalescent COVID-19. The CDR3 loop is CASSQGDTGGRGYTF. CDR3 coding DNA: TGCGCCAGCAGCCAAGGTGATACAGGGGGCAGAGGCTACACCTTC.